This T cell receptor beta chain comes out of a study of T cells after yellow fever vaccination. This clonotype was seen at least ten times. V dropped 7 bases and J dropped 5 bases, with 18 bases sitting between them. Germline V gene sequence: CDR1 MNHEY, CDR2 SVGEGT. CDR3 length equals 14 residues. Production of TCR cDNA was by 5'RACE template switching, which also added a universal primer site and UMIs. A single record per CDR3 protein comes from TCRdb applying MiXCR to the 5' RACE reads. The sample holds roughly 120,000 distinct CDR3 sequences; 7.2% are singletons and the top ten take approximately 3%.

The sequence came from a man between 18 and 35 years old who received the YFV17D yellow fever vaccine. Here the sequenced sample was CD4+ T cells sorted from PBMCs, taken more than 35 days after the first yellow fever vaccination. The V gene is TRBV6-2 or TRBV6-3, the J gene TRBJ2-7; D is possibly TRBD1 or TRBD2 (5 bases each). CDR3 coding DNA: TGTGCCAGCACCCCGCTCCGGGACGTCCACGAGCAGTACTTC. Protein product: CASTPLRDVHEQYF.